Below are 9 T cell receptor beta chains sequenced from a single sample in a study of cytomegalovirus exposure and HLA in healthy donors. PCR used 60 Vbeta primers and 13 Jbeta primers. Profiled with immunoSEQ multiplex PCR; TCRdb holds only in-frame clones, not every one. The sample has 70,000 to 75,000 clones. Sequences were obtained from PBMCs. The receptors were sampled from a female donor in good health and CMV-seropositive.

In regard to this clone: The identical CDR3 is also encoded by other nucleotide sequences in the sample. CDR3 in amino acids: CSARSSYEQYF. CDR3 nucleotides: TGCAGTGCGCGAAGCTCCTACGAGCAGTACTTC. This rearrangement joins TRBV20-1 to TRBJ2-7; D unclear. The CDR3 contains 11 residues. CDR1 and CDR2 (germline): DFQATT, SNEGSKA (reference sequence). V lost 6 bases to trimming and J lost 0 bases, with 6 bases between them.

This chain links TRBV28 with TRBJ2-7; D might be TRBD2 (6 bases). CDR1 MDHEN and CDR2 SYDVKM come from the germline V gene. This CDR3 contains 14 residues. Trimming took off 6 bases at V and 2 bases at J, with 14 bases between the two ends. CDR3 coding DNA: TGTGCCAGCAGCACTAGCACCCGCGCCTACGAGCAGTACTTC. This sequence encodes CASSTSTRAYEQYF.

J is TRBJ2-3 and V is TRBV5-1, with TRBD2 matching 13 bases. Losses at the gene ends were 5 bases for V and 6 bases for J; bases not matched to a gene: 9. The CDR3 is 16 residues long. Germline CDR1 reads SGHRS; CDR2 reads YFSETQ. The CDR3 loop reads CASSPGLAGAGDTQYF. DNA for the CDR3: TGCGCCAGCAGTCCAGGACTAGCGGGAGCCGGGGATACGCAGTATTTT.

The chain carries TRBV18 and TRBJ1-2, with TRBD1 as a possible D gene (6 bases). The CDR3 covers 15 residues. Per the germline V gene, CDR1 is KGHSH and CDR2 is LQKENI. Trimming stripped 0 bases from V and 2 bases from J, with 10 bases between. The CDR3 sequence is CASSPPSQGNYGYTF. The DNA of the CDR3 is TGTGCCAGCTCACCACCGAGTCAGGGGAACTATGGCTACACCTTC. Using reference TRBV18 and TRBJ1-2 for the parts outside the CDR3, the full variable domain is NAGVMQNPRHLVRRRGQEARLRCSPMKGHSHVYWYRQLPEEGLKFMVYLQKENIIDESGMPKERFSAEFPKEGPSILRIQQVVRGDSAAYFCASSPPSQGNYGYTFGSGTRLTVV.

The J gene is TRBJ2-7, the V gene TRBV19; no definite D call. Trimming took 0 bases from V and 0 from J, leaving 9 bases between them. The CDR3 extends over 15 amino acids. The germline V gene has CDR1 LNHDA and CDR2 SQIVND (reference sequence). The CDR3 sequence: CASSIDLGSSYEQYF. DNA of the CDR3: TGTGCCAGTAGTATAGATTTGGGCAGCTCCTACGAGCAGTACTTC.

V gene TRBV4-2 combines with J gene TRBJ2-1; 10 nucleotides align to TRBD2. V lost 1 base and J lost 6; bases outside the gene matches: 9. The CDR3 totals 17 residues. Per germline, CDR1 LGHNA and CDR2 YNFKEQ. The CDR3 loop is CASSQVNTGTSANEQFF. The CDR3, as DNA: TGTGCCAGCAGCCAAGTCAATACCGGGACTAGCGCCAATGAGCAGTTCTTC.

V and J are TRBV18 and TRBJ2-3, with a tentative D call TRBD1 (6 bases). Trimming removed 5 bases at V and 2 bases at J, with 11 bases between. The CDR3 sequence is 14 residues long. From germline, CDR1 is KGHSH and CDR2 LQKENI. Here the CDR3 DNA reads TGTGCCAGCTCAACTGCAGGGGTCACAGATACGCAGTATTTT. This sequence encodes CASSTAGVTDTQYF.

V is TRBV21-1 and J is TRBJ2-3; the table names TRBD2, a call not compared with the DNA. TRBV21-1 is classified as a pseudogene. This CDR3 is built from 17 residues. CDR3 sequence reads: CASSRVIKETCPDTQYF. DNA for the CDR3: TGTGCCAGCAGCAGAGTAATCAAGGAGACCTGCCCAGATACGCAGTATTTT.

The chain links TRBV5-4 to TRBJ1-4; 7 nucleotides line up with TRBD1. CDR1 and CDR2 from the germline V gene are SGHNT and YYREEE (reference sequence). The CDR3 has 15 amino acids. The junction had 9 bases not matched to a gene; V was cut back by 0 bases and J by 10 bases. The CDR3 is CASSLDGTAGGKLFF. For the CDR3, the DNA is TGTGCCAGCAGCTTGGATGGGACAGCGGGGGGAAAACTGTTTTTT.